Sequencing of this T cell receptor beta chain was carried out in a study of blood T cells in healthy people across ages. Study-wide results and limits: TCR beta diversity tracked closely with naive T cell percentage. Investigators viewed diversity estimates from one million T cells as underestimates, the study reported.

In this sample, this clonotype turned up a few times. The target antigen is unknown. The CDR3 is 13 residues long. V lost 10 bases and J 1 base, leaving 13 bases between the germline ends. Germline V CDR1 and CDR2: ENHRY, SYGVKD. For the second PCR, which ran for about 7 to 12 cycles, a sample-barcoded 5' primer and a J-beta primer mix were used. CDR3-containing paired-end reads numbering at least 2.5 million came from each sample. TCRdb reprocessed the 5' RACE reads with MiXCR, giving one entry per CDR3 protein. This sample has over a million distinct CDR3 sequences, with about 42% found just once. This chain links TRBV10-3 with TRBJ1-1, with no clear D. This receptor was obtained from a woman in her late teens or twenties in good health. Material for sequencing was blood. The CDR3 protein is CATTSRENTEAFF. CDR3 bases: TGTGCCACCACCTCACGGGAGAACACTGAAGCTTTCTTT.